This TCR beta chain derives from a study of shared clonotypes between healthy human individuals. General study points: Sorted-subset sequencing was shown by rarefaction to be incomplete despite large depth. When naive CD4 clonotypes were compared across several donors, about 4.9% were shared.

V was shortened by 3 bases and J by 2 bases, with 12 bases between the two germline ends. The CDR3 sequence is 15 residues long. From germline, CDR1 is MGHDK and CDR2 SYGVNS. The table came from immunoSEQ multiplex PCR; TCRdb's copy has only in-frame clones and leaves some out. The sample contains approximately 2.5 million clones, 80% to 95% of which appear only once. A remark on this clone: Its antigen is unknown.

Sequenced sample: naive CD4+ T cells from PBMCs. The sample's subset: CD45RA+ positively selected. V and J are TRBV25-1 and TRBJ2-3; TRBD1 might be the D (6 bases). This sequence was found in a man aged 18 to 29 in good health. Some clones in this sample may be carry-over from other donors' samples. In DNA form, the CDR3 reads TGTGCCAGCAGTGACCCCGGACAGTTCACAGATACGCAGTATTTT. Translation gives CASSDPGQFTDTQYF. The full variable domain, completed using reference TRBV25-1 and TRBJ2-3, is EADIYQTPRYLVIGTGKKITLECSQTMGHDKMYWYQQDPGMELHLIHYSYGVNSTEKGDLSSESTVSRIRTEHFPLTLESARPSHTSQYLCASSDPGQFTDTQYFGPGTRLTVL.